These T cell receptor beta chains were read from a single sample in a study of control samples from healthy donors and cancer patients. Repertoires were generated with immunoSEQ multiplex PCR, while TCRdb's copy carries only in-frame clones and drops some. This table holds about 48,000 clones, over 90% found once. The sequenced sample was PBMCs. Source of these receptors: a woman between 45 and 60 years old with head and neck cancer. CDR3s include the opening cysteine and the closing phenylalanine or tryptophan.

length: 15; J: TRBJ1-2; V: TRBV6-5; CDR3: CASSFAGLRQWGYTF
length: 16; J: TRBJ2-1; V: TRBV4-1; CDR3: CASSQDWGLAANEQFF
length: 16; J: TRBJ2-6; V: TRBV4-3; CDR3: CASSQGEGSGANVLTF
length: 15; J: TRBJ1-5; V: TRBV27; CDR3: CASSLLGDREQPQHF
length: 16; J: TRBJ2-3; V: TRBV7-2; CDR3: CASSLMDRRNTDTQYF
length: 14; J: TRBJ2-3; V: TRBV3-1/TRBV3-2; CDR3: CASSPRTVVDTQYF
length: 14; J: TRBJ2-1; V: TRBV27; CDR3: CASSSGSGGREQFF
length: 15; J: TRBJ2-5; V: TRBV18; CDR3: CASSPPTVYQETQYF
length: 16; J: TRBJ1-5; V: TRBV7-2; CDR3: CASSLAVGQINQPQHF
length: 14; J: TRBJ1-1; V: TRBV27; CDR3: CASRTPGTGTKAFF
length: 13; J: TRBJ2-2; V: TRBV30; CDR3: CAFSDWGTGELFF
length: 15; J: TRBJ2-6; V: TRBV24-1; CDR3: CATSKGAGGANVLTF
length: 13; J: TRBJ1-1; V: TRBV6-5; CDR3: CASSPTVNTEAFF
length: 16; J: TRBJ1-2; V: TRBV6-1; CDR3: CASSVIGQGLGYGYTF
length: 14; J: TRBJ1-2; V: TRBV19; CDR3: CASNSGQTNYGYTF
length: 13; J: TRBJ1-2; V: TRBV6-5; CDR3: CASSLGGAGGYTF
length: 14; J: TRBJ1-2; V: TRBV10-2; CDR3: CASTGQGANYGYTF
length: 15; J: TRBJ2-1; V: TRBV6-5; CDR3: CASSPGQGVRNEQFF
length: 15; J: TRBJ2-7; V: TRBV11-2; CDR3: CASSLLRAGGDEQYF
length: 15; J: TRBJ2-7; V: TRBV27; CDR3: CASSLTSGASYEQYF
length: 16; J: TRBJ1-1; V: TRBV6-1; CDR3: CASSGGSRGKNTEAFF
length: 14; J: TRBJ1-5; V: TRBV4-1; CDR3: CASSPGQGEQPQHF
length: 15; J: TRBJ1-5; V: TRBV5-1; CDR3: CASSYTGRSNQPQHF
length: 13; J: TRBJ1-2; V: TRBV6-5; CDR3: CASRAHSAYGYTF
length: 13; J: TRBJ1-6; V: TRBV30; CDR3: CAWATGEGSPLHF
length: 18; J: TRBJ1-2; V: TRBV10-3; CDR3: CAISESATGTGGNYGYTF
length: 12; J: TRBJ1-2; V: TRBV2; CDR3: CASSEEDRSYTF
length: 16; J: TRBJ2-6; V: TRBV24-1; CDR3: CATSPPWSSGANVLTF
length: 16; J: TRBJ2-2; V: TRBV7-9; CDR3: CASSHIQGSRAGELFF
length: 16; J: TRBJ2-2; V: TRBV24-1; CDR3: CATSDPTGANTGELFF
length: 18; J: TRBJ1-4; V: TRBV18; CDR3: CASSPLGRTTATNEKLFF
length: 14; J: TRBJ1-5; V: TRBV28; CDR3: CASSLRASNQPQHF
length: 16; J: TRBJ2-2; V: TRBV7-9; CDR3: CASSPRGTGNTGELFF
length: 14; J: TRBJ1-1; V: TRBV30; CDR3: CAWSGGVGNTEAFF
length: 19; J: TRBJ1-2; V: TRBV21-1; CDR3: CASSKALSGGADSNYGYTF
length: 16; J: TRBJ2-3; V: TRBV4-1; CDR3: CASSKALAGGQDTQYF
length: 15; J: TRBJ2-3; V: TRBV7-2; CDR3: CASSLGGIATDTQYF
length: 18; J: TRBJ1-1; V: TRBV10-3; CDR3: CAISEAPGQGGGNTEAFF
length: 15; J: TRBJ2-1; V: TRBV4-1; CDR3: CASSQDVTSGREQFF
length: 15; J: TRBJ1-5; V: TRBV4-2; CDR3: CASTQSRELRQPQHF
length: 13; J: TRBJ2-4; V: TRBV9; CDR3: CASSRDRANIQYF
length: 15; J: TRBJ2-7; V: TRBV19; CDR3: CASSVDGGTGSEQYF
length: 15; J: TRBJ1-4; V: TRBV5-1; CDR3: CASSLDRGLDEKLFF
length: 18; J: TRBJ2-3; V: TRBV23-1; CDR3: CASSRVTSGGFSTDTQYF
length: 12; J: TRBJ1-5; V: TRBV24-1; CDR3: CATSATDQPQHF
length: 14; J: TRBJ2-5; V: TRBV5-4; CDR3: CASSFDSFQETQYF